This passage covers 28 T cell receptor beta chains from one sample sequenced in a study of blood T cell repertoires in COVID-19. Assay: immunoSEQ multiplex PCR; the TCRdb copy retains only in-frame clones and omits some. The sample has roughly 220,000 clones; roughly 80% are singletons. The sample taken for sequencing was peripheral blood. The receptors shown here come from a woman aged 55-69 years with acute or convalescent COVID-19.

The rearrangement links TRBV3-1 (or the pseudogene TRBV3-2) to TRBJ2-2; no definite D call. V was clipped by 1 base and J by 2 bases, with 5 bases between them. The CDR3 has 14 residues. The germline gives CDR1 LGHDT, CDR2 YNNKEL (reference sequence). The CDR3: CASSQVHNTGELFF. The CDR3 DNA reads TGTGCCAGCAGCCAAGTTCATAACACCGGGGAGCTGTTTTTT.

The genes are TRBV5-5 and TRBJ2-5; D gene unclear. The CDR3 is made up of 15 amino acids. Germline loops: CDR1 SGHKS, CDR2 YYEKEE (reference sequence). V was cut by 0 bases and J by 5 bases, with 14 bases left in between. DNA for the CDR3: TGTGCCAGCAGCTTGGAGCAAATAACTATGGAGACCCAGTACTTC. Translated, it gives CASSLEQITMETQYF.

This clone was seen a single time. V is TRBV5-5 and J is TRBJ2-3; the D gene is possibly TRBD2 (6 bases). This CDR3 region has 17 residues. V lost 4 bases and J lost 9, with 27 bases in between. CDR1 is SGHKS and CDR2 is YYEKEE in the germline V gene (reference sequence). The CDR3 is CASSRGTDASRVRTQYF. DNA for the CDR3: TGTGCCAGCAGCCGGGGGACTGACGCGTCAAGGGTGCGGACGCAGTATTTT.

This clone was seen only once. This chain links TRBV25-1 with TRBJ2-3, with D perhaps matching TRBD2 (6 bases). The CDR3 extends over 11 amino acids. From germline, CDR1 is MGHDK and CDR2 SYGVNS. V lost 6 bases and J 7 bases, leaving 8 bases between the germline ends. This CDR3 reads CASRWTNTQYF. The CDR3 DNA follows: TGTGCCAGCAGGTGGACTAATACGCAGTATTTT.

The chain combines TRBV3-1 (or the pseudogene TRBV3-2) with TRBJ2-5, with 10 bases that match TRBD2. The ends lost 2 bases at V and 1 base at J; junction bases unmatched: 1. The CDR3 covers 15 residues. Germline V gene sequence: CDR1 LGHDT, CDR2 YNNKEL (reference sequence). The CDR3 is CASSQSSGGQETQYF. CDR3 bases: TGTGCCAGCAGCCAATCTAGCGGGGGCCAAGAGACCCAGTACTTC.

This chain joins TRBV7-9 and TRBJ1-4, with TRBD1 identical over 8 bases. Trimming took 4 bases from V and 3 from J; bases not matched to a gene: 4. Germline V CDR1 and CDR2: SEHNR, FQNEAQ (reference sequence). The length of the CDR3 is 15 residues. In nucleotides, the CDR3 is TGTGCCAGCAGCTCTCAGGGGGCAGCTAATGAAAAACTGTTTTTT. Its translation: CASSSQGAANEKLFF.

The chain links TRBV5-1 to TRBJ1-1; the D gene is possibly TRBD1 (5 bases). CDR1 SGHRS and CDR2 YFSETQ come from the germline V gene. Trimming removed 2 bases from V and 0 bases from J, with 8 bases in between. The CDR3 is made up of 14 amino acids. The CDR3: CASSFQGVNTEAFF. For the CDR3, the DNA is TGCGCCAGCAGCTTTCAAGGGGTGAACACTGAAGCTTTCTTT.

The J gene is TRBJ2-5, the V gene TRBV5-1, with 13 positions matching TRBD2. With V trimmed by 8 bases and J by 1 base, 2 bases remained unmatched. This CDR3 has 14 residues. Germline V lookup: CDR1 SGHRS, CDR2 YFSETQ. The CDR3 protein is CASGLAGAQETQYF. DNA for the CDR3: TGCGCCAGTGGACTAGCGGGGGCCCAAGAGACCCAGTACTTC.

The chain's CDR3 is CASSQDGASGGASTDTQYF. As DNA, the CDR3 is TGTGCCAGCAGCCAAGACGGGGCTAGCGGGGGAGCTAGCACAGATACGCAGTATTTT. V and J are TRBV4-2 and TRBJ2-3; 10 nucleotides align to TRBD2. CDR1 and CDR2 (germline): LGHNA, YNFKEQ. Trimming cost V 0 bases and J 0 bases; bases outside gene matches: 9. The CDR3 runs to 19 residues.

The V and J genes are TRBV19 and TRBJ1-5, with a tentative D call TRBD1 (5 bases). V shed 2 bases and J shed 2 bases, with 13 bases lying between them. The CDR3 extends over 16 amino acids. CDR1 and CDR2 from the germline V gene are LNHDA and SQIVND (reference sequence). The CDR3 sequence: CASSIFQGSGNQPQHF. DNA of the CDR3: TGTGCCAGTAGTATATTTCAGGGATCGGGCAATCAGCCCCAGCATTTT.

The chain is built from TRBV27 and TRBJ1-5; TRBD1 is a possible D gene (6 bases). In germline, CDR1 is MNHEY, CDR2 SMNVEV (reference sequence). The CDR3 contains 15 residues. Trimming left V 6 bases short and J 5 bases short, with 17 bases between. CDR3 DNA sequence: TGTGCCAGCAGCTACAGGGAAACCTTGGATCAGCCCCAGCATTTT. This gives the protein CASSYRETLDQPQHF.

This chain joins TRBV19 and TRBJ1-2; 7 bases align to TRBD1. Trimming cost V 3 bases and J 0 bases; bases outside gene matches: 4. The germline gives CDR1 LNHDA, CDR2 SQIVND (reference sequence). There are 15 residues in the CDR3. The chain's CDR3 is CASSMAGTANYGYTF. The CDR3 nucleotides are TGTGCCAGTAGTATGGCCGGGACAGCTAACTATGGCTACACCTTC.

This rearrangement joins TRBV15 to TRBJ1-5; possible D gene TRBD1, 6 bases. Germline loops: CDR1 LNHNV, CDR2 YYDKDF (reference sequence). CDR3 length equals 16 residues. The ends were cut back, 0 bases at V and 4 bases at J, with 13 bases in the middle. The DNA of the CDR3 is TGTGCCACCAGCAGAGAAACAGGGCTGAGGAATCAGCCCCAGCATTTT. This translates into CATSRETGLRNQPQHF. Using reference TRBV15 and TRBJ1-5 for the parts outside the CDR3, the full variable domain is DAMVIQNPRYQVTQFGKPVTLSCSQTLNHNVMYWYQQKSSQAPKLLFHYYDKDFNNEADTPDNFQSRRPNTSFCFLDIRSPGLGDTAMYLCATSRETGLRNQPQHFGDGTRLSIL.

The CDR3 sequence: CASSPGSGNSPLHF. The CDR3 DNA reads as TGTGCCAGCTCACCAGGGTCGGGAAATTCACCCCTCCACTTT. V and J are TRBV18 and TRBJ1-6; D is undetermined. Germline CDR1 KGHSH, CDR2 LQKENI. The CDR3 consists of 14 residues. V lost 2 bases, J lost 7 bases, and 9 bases lay in between.

The table lists this clone with a few counts. CDR3 amino acids: CASSRVGGSYNEQFF. The CDR3 DNA is TGTGCCAGCAGCCGAGTGGGGGGTTCCTACAATGAGCAGTTCTTC. This chain joins TRBV4-2 and TRBJ2-1; TRBD2 is a possible D gene (6 bases). Germline-derived CDR1 and CDR2 are LGHNA and YNFKEQ. The CDR3 length is 15 residues. Deletions cut 4 bases from V and 1 base from J, with 11 bases between.

The gene calls are TRBV7-9 and TRBJ1-2, with D uncertain. There are 15 residues in the CDR3. Trimming removed 1 base from V and 4 bases from J, with 13 bases in between. The germline V gene encodes CDR1 SEHNR and CDR2 FQNEAQ (reference sequence). The CDR3 is CASSLGGNFPYGYTF. CDR3 nucleotides: TGTGCCAGCAGCTTAGGTGGCAATTTCCCCTATGGCTACACCTTC.

The chain recombines TRBV6-5 with TRBJ1-5; D may be TRBD1 (6 bases). Germline assignment: CDR1 MNHEY and CDR2 SVGAGI. The CDR3 contains 13 residues. With 6 bases removed from V and 5 bases from J, the gap between germline ends came to 11 bases. CDR3 nucleotides: TGTGCCAGCAGACGACAGGCTCATCAGCCCCAGCATTTT. Its translation: CASRRQAHQPQHF.

The J gene is TRBJ1-6, the V gene TRBV3-1 (or the pseudogene TRBV3-2), with D perhaps TRBD1 (6 bases). Trimming pared 4 bases from V and 7 bases from J, leaving 14 bases between. The germline V gene has CDR1 LGHDT and CDR2 YNNKEL (reference sequence). This CDR3 region has 15 residues. CDR3 sequence (DNA): TGTGCCAGCAGCCCTCAGGGGAACTCAAATTCACCCCTCCACTTT. This translates into CASSPQGNSNSPLHF.

The CDR3 nucleotides read TGTGCCAGCTCGGCAGGGGGAAATTCACCCCTCCACTTT. Its protein product is CASSAGGNSPLHF. The chain is built from TRBV6-5 and TRBJ1-6, with TRBD1 matching 7 bases. The CDR3 is 13 amino acids. J was trimmed by 7 bases and V by 8 bases; bases with no gene match: 5. The V gene's germline CDR1 is MNHEY and CDR2 SVGAGI.

In this sample, this clone turned up a few times. This chain links TRBV7-9 with TRBJ2-7, with D perhaps matching TRBD1 (5 bases). V gave up 6 bases and J gave up 3 bases, with 21 bases separating them. Germline lookup yields CDR1 SEHNR and CDR2 FQNEAQ (reference sequence). The CDR3 covers 16 residues. In nucleotides, the CDR3 is TGTGCCAGCAGGCCACCCCAGGGAAATGAGGACTACGAGCAGTACTTC. Residues: CASRPPQGNEDYEQYF.

The chain has TRBV9 and TRBJ1-1; tentative D call: TRBD1 (5 bases). The CDR3 has 13 amino acids. V lost 4 bases to trimming and J lost 4 bases, with 11 bases between them. Germline CDR1 is SGDLS and CDR2 is YYNGEE. In nucleotides, the CDR3 is TGTGCCAGCAGCCCCAGGGTAGGCACTGAAGCTTTCTTT. This gives the protein CASSPRVGTEAFF. The complete variable domain, with remaining parts taken from reference TRBV9 and TRBJ1-1, reads DSGVTQTPKHLITATGQRVTLRCSPRSGDLSVYWYQQSLDQGLQFLIQYYNGEERAKGNILERFSAQQFPDLHSELNLSSLELGDSALYFCASSPRVGTEAFFGQGTRLTVV.

The chain employs TRBV7-3 and TRBJ2-2; D is undetermined. The ends were cut back, 2 bases at V and 6 bases at J, with 10 bases in the middle. The CDR3 is 14 residues long. Germline V gene sequence: CDR1 SGHTA, CDR2 FQGTGA. CDR3 DNA: TGTGCCAGCAGCTTACTATCCCCGCCCGGGGAGCTGTTTTTT. Its translation: CASSLLSPPGELFF.

The chain carries TRBV29-1 and TRBJ2-1, with 11 nucleotides matching TRBD2. The CDR3 consists of 13 residues. The germline CDR1 and CDR2 sequences are SQVTM and ANQGSEA. Germline trimming cut 1 base from V and 7 bases from J; bases unmatched to any gene: 0. CDR3 loop: CSVEGLAGNEQFF. The CDR3 coding sequence is TGCAGCGTTGAAGGACTAGCGGGGAATGAGCAGTTCTTC.

The chain links TRBV7-8 to TRBJ1-2, with 8 nucleotides matching TRBD1. Per the germline V gene, CDR1 is SGHVS and CDR2 is FQNEAQ. The CDR3 spans 12 residues. V was pared by 5 bases and J by 8 bases, with 4 bases of the junction left unmatched. CDR3 residues: CASSTRQGGYTF. The CDR3 nucleotides are TGTGCCAGCAGCACCAGACAGGGGGGCTACACCTTC.

The CDR3 region is CASSIQAYYGYTF. CDR3 coding DNA: TGTGCCAGTAGTATCCAGGCGTACTATGGCTACACCTTC. The V and J genes are TRBV19 and TRBJ1-2; D remains ambiguous. Germline CDR1 reads LNHDA; CDR2 reads SQIVND (reference sequence). This CDR3 spans 13 amino acids. V lost 3 bases and J 3 bases, leaving 8 bases between the germline ends.

The chain uses TRBV29-1 and TRBJ1-2; 7 bases are a match to TRBD1. This CDR3 is 12 amino acids long. Trimming cost V 2 bases and J 8 bases; bases outside gene matches: 5. The germline V gene has CDR1 SQVTM and CDR2 ANQGSEA. The chain's CDR3 is CSVERQGHGYTF. As DNA, the CDR3 is TGCAGCGTTGAAAGACAGGGCCACGGCTACACCTTC. The full variable domain, rest sourced from reference TRBV29-1 and TRBJ1-2, is SAVISQKPSRDICQRGTSLTIQCQVDSQVTMMFWYRQQPGQSLTLIATANQGSEATYESGFVIDKFPISRPNLTFSTLTVSNMSPEDSSIYLCSVERQGHGYTFGSGTRLTVV.

The genes are TRBV19 and TRBJ2-6, with no clear D. The CDR3 covers 16 residues. Germline CDR1 is LNHDA and CDR2 is SQIVND (reference sequence). V gave up 7 bases and J gave up 2 bases, with 15 bases separating them. CDR3 sequence reads: CASNLSLRPGANVLTF. CDR3 sequence (DNA): TGTGCCAGTAACCTAAGTCTCCGCCCTGGGGCCAACGTCCTGACTTTC.

In DNA form, the CDR3 reads TGCGCCAGCAGCCAAGGAGCGCCCGGACTAGCGGGGGGTGATACGCAGTATTTT. It yields the protein CASSQGAPGLAGGDTQYF. This sequence joins TRBV4-3 and TRBJ2-3, with 14 bases that match TRBD2. V gave up 1 base and J gave up 6 bases; unmatched junction bases: 9. The CDR3 is 18 amino acids. Germline V CDR1 and CDR2: LGHNA, YSLEER.